The 19 T cell receptor beta chains below come from one sample, sequenced in a study of OX40 agonist ivuxolimab in advanced cancers. Library creation used the immunoSEQ multiplex PCR assay. TCRdb mirrors the immuneACCESS table, restricted to in-frame sequences. Some clones are absent from its copies; in checked studies, under half trace to an unresolved V gene, and the reason for the others is unknown. The sample data list tens of thousands of clones, and approximately 86% of these were observed just once. The top ten constitute roughly 10% of the sample. Sequenced material: CD4+ or CD8+ T cells sorted from blood, taken in a trial of the OX40 agonist ivuxolimab. Source of these receptors: an adult with an advanced solid tumor such as melanoma, head and neck, liver or kidney cancer.

The DNA of the CDR3 is TGCAGCGTTGATAGCGGAACTGAGCAGTTCTTC. This encodes CSVDSGTEQFF. The chain links TRBV29-1 to TRBJ2-1; weak D call: TRBD2 (6 bases). CDR1 is SQVTM, CDR2 ANQGSEA, per germline. The CDR3 is 11 residues long. Trimming stripped 3 bases from V and 9 bases from J, with 9 bases between.

This clone was found a few times. The rearrangement uses TRBV7-9 and TRBJ2-2; TRBD1 is a possible D gene (6 bases). Germline values: CDR1 SEHNR, CDR2 FQNEAQ (reference sequence). This CDR3 has 14 amino acids. Trimming stripped 1 base from V and 7 bases from J, with 10 bases between. CDR3 bases: TGTGCCAGCAGCTTAGTAGGGGGTGACGGGGAGCTGTTTTTT. This codes for CASSLVGGDGELFF.

The V gene is TRBV19, the J gene TRBJ2-3; 8 bases fit TRBD2. The CDR3 consists of 16 residues. The V and J ends lost 8 bases and 1 base, in that order; junction bases with no gene match: 11. Germline V gene lookup returns CDR1 LNHDA and CDR2 SQIVND (reference sequence). DNA of the CDR3: TGTGCCAGTCGAGAACATTCGGGGGGGGGCACAGATACGCAGTATTTT. Its protein product is CASREHSGGGTDTQYF.

This clone was found a few times. V is TRBV19 and J is TRBJ1-1; D remains ambiguous. The CDR3 sequence is 13 residues long. Germline assignment: CDR1 LNHDA and CDR2 SQIVND (reference sequence). The germline V and J ends were trimmed by 3 bases and 4 bases, with 9 bases remaining between them. The CDR3 here is CASSIWEGTEAFF. The CDR3 DNA is TGTGCCAGTAGTATCTGGGAGGGCACTGAAGCTTTCTTT. The complete variable domain, with remaining parts taken from reference TRBV19 and TRBJ1-1, reads DGGITQSPKYLFRKEGQNVTLSCEQNLNHDAMYWYRQDPGQGLRLIYYSQIVNDFQKGDIAEGYSVSREKKESFPLTVTSAQKNPTAFYLCASSIWEGTEAFFGQGTRLTVV.

The chain carries TRBV20-1 and TRBJ1-2; the D is unclear. The CDR3 covers 11 residues. Germline CDR1 and CDR2: DFQATT and SNEGSKA (reference sequence). Between the trimmed V and J ends, which lost 5 bases and 4 bases, there was a span of 8 bases. CDR3 amino acids: CSARAGYGYTF. CDR3 nucleotides: TGCAGTGCTCGAGCCGGCTATGGCTACACCTTC.

The rearrangement links TRBV5-6 to TRBJ1-6; a possible D gene is TRBD1 (5 bases). Germline assignment: CDR1 SGHDT and CDR2 YYEEEE. The CDR3 extends over 18 amino acids. The V end was cut by 1 base, the J end by 7 bases, with 21 bases between. The CDR3 coding sequence is TGTGCCAGCAGCTTGAACCCCTTTAACTTGGGGGAAAATTCACCCCTCCACTTT. Translation gives CASSLNPFNLGENSPLHF.

The V call is TRBV5-6, the J call TRBJ2-7, with 7 positions matching TRBD2. Germline assignment: CDR1 SGHDT and CDR2 YYEEEE. Losses at the gene ends were 7 bases for V and 2 bases for J; bases not matched to a gene: 9. The CDR3 covers 14 residues. CDR3 sequence (DNA): TGTGCCAGCCTCGAGGCTAGCGGTACCTACGAGCAGTACTTC. It yields the protein CASLEASGTYEQYF.

J is TRBJ2-1 and V is TRBV9; maybe TRBD2 (6 bases). From germline, CDR1 is SGDLS and CDR2 YYNGEE. Trimming removed 0 bases at V and 12 bases at J, with 10 bases between. The CDR3 loop spans 12 amino acids. In nucleotides, the CDR3 is TGTGCCAGCAGCGTAGGGGGACTGGGGCAGTTCTTC. Residues: CASSVGGLGQFF.

The chain combines TRBV2 with TRBJ1-6; D unclear. Germline V gene sequence: CDR1 SNHLY, CDR2 FYNNEI. Trimming removed 11 bases from V and 6 bases from J, with 14 bases in between. The CDR3 covers 13 residues. DNA of the CDR3: TGTGCCGGGGAAAGACGGTTTAATTCACCCCTCCACTTT. Protein product: CAGERRFNSPLHF. Full variable domain (rest looked up from reference TRBV2 and TRBJ1-6): EPEVTQTPSHQVTQMGQEVILRCVPISNHLYFYWYRQILGQKVEFLVSFYNNEISEKSEIFDDQFSVERPDGSNFTLKIRSTKLEDSAMYFCAGERRFNSPLHFGNGTRLTVT.

The chain couples TRBV28 to TRBJ2-1, with unresolved D. Germline V gene sequence: CDR1 MDHEN, CDR2 SYDVKM. V was cut by 5 bases and J by 9 bases, with 14 bases left in between. CDR3 size: 13 residues. The CDR3 spells CASSLYVLGEQFF. The CDR3 DNA follows: TGTGCCAGCAGTCTTTACGTGTTGGGTGAGCAGTTCTTC.

This clone was found once. The chain is built from TRBV5-1 and TRBJ2-7, with 8 bases matching TRBD2. CDR1 and CDR2 (germline): SGHRS, YFSETQ. The ends lost 1 base at V and 4 bases at J; junction bases unmatched: 4. This CDR3 is built from 14 residues. This CDR3 reads CASSLTTGGYEQYF. The CDR3 DNA sequence: TGCGCCAGCAGCTTGACGACGGGGGGGTACGAGCAGTACTTC.

This chain joins TRBV9 and TRBJ1-6; 8 nucleotides match TRBD1. The V and J ends lost 1 base and 9 bases, in that order; junction bases with no gene match: 6. The V gene's germline CDR1 is SGDLS and CDR2 YYNGEE. The CDR3 length is 15 residues. CDR3 sequence: CASSVSQGATSPLHF. CDR3 coding DNA: TGTGCCAGCAGCGTATCGCAGGGGGCCACTTCACCCCTCCACTTT. The full variable domain, with the rest looked up from reference TRBV9 and TRBJ1-6, is DSGVTQTPKHLITATGQRVTLRCSPRSGDLSVYWYQQSLDQGLQFLIQYYNGEERAKGNILERFSAQQFPDLHSELNLSSLELGDSALYFCASSVSQGATSPLHFGNGTRLTVT.

The rearrangement uses TRBV27 and TRBJ2-7; D ambiguous. Trimming took 8 bases from V and 0 from J, leaving 5 bases between them. CDR1 MNHEY and CDR2 SMNVEV come from the germline V gene (reference sequence). The CDR3 runs 11 residues. CDR3 residues: CASRSSYEQYF. The CDR3 DNA sequence: TGTGCCAGCCGGAGCTCCTACGAGCAGTACTTC.

The CDR3 bases are TGTGCTAGTGGTAGCAGGATGCAGGGAAAGACCTATGGCTACACCTTC. Amino acids: CASGSRMQGKTYGYTF. The rearrangement links TRBV12-5 to TRBJ1-2; possibly TRBD1 for D (5 bases). From germline, CDR1 is LGHNT and CDR2 FRNRAP. V lost 5 bases, J lost 4 bases, and 20 bases lay in between. The CDR3 length is 16 residues.

V gene TRBV6-4 combines with J gene TRBJ1-1; no clear D. V lost 2 bases and J lost 4, with 2 bases in between. This CDR3 spans 11 amino acids. Germline V gene sequence: CDR1 MRHNA, CDR2 SNTAGT. The CDR3 coding sequence is TGTGCCAGCAGTGACGGCACTGAAGCTTTCTTT. Its translation is CASSDGTEAFF.

Note on this clone: The junction departs from germline at one end; a sequencing error may be responsible. Other nucleotide sequences from this sample produce the same CDR3. V and J are TRBV19 and TRBJ2-2, with D possibly matching TRBD1 (6 bases). The CDR3 contains 15 residues. CDR1 and CDR2 (germline): LNHDA, SQIVND (reference sequence). CDR3: CASSISGVQTGELFF. DNA for the CDR3: TGTGCCAGTAGTATCTCAGGGGTACAGACCGGGGAGCTGTTTTTC.

This rearrangement joins TRBV5-8 to TRBJ1-5; 9 nucleotides match TRBD1. The length of the CDR3 is 17 residues. Trimming took 0 bases from V and 5 from J; bases not matched to a gene: 9. Germline V CDR1 and CDR2: SGHTS, YDEGEE. The CDR3 spells CASSLELGQGEYQPQHF. The CDR3 DNA reads TGTGCCAGCAGCTTGGAATTGGGACAGGGAGAATATCAGCCCCAGCATTTT.

The V call is TRBV6-1, the J call TRBJ2-7, with a weak D call TRBD1 (6 bases). Germline loops: CDR1 MNHNS, CDR2 SASEGT. The V gene lost 11 bases and the J gene lost 4 bases, with 18 bases spanning the gap. The CDR3 extends over 13 amino acids. CDR3 DNA: TGTGCCTTCAGGGGCCCTCCCTCTTACGAGCAGTACTTC. It specifies CAFRGPPSYEQYF.

V gene TRBV19 combines with J gene TRBJ1-1, with D tentatively TRBD1 (6 bases). This CDR3 spans 14 amino acids. V lost 5 bases to trimming and J lost 0 bases, with 10 bases between them. Germline V gene sequence: CDR1 LNHDA, CDR2 SQIVND (reference sequence). DNA for the CDR3: TGTGCCAGTAGTGTAGCAGGGGTGAACACTGAAGCTTTCTTT. Translated: CASSVAGVNTEAFF.